Sequencing of this T cell receptor beta chain was carried out in a study of T cell changes during pregnancy in multiple sclerosis. The V and J ends lost 3 bases and 11 bases respectively, with 20 bases between them. Germline V gene lookup returns CDR1 SGHRS and CDR2 YFSETQ. This CDR3 is built from 14 residues. TCRdb's copy holds only in-frame clones and misses some; the assay was immunoSEQ multiplex PCR. This table has 60,000 to 85,000 clones, roughly 90% appearing once. This receptor was identified in a female donor in good health, enrolled as a control in a pregnancy study. V and J are TRBV5-1 and TRBJ1-2; D is ambiguous. Sequencing was performed on peripheral blood, taken after pregnancy. The chain's CDR3 is CASSYSSERTSYTF. CDR3 sequence (DNA): TGCGCCAGCAGCTACTCATCGGAGCGAACCTCGTACACCTTC. The full variable domain, rest sourced from reference TRBV5-1 and TRBJ1-2, is KAGVTQTPRYLIKTRGQQVTLSCSPISGHRSVSWYQQTPGQGLQFLFEYFSETQRNKGNFPGRFSGRQFSNSRSEMNVSTLELGDSALYLCASSYSSERTSYTFGSGTRLTVV.